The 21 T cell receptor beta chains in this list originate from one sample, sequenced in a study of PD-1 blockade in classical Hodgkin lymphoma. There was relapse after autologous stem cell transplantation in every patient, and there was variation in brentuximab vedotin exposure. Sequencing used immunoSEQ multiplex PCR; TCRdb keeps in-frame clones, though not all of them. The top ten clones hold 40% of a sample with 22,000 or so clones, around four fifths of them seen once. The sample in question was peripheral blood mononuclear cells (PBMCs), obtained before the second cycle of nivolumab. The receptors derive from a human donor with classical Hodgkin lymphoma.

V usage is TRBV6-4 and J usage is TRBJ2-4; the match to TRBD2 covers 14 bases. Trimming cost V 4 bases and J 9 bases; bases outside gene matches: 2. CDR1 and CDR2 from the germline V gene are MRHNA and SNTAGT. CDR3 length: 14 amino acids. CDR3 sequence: CASSGLAGGTIQYF. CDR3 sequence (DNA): TGTGCCAGCAGTGGACTAGCGGGAGGGACCATTCAGTACTTC.

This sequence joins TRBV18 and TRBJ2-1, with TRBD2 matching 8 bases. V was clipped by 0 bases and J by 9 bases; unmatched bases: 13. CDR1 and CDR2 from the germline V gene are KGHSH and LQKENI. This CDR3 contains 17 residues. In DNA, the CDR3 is TGTGCCAGCTCACCACCGATCACGGGAGGGGGTACGGGTGAGCAGTTCTTC. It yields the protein CASSPPITGGGTGEQFF.

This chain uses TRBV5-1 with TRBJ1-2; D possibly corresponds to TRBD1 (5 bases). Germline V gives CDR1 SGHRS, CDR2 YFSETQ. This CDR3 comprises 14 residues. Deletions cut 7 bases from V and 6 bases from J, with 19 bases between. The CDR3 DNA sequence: TGCGCCAGCCGCCCGGCAGGGCCTGGGAATGGCTACACCTTC. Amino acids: CASRPAGPGNGYTF.

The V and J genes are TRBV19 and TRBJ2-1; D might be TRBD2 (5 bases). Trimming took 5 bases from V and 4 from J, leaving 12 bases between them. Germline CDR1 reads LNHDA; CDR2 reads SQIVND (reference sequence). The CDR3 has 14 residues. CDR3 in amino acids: CASSEWRLYNEQFF. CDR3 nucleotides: TGTGCCAGTAGTGAATGGAGGCTATACAATGAGCAGTTCTTC.

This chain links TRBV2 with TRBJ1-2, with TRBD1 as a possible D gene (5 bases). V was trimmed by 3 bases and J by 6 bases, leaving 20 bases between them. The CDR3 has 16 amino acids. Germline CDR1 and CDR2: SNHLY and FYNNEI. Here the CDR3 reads CASSERTRASGNGYTF. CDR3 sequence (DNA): TGTGCCAGCAGTGAGCGTACTCGGGCCTCAGGGAATGGCTACACCTTC.

The CDR3 protein is CATNGIPPQHF. CDR3 nucleotides: TGTGCCACTAATGGGATTCCGCCCCAGCATTTT. This chain joins TRBV15 and TRBJ1-5; D remains ambiguous. Trimming stripped 9 bases from V and 9 bases from J, with 12 bases between. Germline V lookup: CDR1 LNHNV, CDR2 YYDKDF (reference sequence). This CDR3 is built from 11 residues.

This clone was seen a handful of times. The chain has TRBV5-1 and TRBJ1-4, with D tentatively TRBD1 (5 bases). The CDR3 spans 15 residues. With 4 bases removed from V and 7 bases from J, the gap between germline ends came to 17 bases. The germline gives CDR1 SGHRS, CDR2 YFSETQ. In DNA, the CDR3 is TGCGCCAGCAGCCCCTCGGGGGGGGAGGCTGAAAAACTGTTTTTT. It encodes CASSPSGGEAEKLFF.

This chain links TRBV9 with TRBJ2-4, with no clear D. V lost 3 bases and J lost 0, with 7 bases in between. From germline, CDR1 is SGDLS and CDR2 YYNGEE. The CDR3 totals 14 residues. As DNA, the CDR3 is TGTGCCAGCAGCGGCGAAATAGCCAAAAACATTCAGTACTTC. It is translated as CASSGEIAKNIQYF.

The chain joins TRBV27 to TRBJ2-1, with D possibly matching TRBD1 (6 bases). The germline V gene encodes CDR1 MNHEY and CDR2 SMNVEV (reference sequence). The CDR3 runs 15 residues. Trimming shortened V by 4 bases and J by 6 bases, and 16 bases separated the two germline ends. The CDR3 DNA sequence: TGTGCCAGCAGTTCACAGGGATTCGGACGCAATGAGCAGTTCTTC. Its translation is CASSSQGFGRNEQFF.

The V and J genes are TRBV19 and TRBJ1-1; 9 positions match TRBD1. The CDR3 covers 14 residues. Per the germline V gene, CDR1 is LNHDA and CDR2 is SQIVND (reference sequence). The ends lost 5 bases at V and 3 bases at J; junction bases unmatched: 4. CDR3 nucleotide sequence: TGTGCCAGTAGTCTCGGACAGGGGTACACTGAAGCTTTCTTT. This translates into CASSLGQGYTEAFF. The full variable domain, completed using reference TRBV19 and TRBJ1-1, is DGGITQSPKYLFRKEGQNVTLSCEQNLNHDAMYWYRQDPGQGLRLIYYSQIVNDFQKGDIAEGYSVSREKKESFPLTVTSAQKNPTAFYLCASSLGQGYTEAFFGQGTRLTVV.

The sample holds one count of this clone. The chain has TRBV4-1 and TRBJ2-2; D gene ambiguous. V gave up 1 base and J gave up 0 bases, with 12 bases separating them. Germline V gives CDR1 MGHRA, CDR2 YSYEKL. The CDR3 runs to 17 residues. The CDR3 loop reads CASSQVIEISNTGELFF. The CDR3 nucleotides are TGCGCCAGCAGCCAAGTAATAGAGATTTCGAACACCGGGGAGCTGTTTTTT.

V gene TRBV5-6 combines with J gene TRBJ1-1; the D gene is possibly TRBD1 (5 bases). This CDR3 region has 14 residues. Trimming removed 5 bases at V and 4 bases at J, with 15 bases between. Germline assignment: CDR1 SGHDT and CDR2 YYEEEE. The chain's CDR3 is CASRRRGAGTEAFF. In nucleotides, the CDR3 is TGTGCCAGCAGGCGGAGGGGCGCGGGCACTGAAGCTTTCTTT. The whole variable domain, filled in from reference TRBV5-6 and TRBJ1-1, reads DAGVTQSPTHLIKTRGQQVTLRCSPKSGHDTVSWYQQALGQGPQFIFQYYEEEERQRGNFPDRFSGHQFPNYSSELNVNALLLGDSALYLCASRRRGAGTEAFFGQGTRLTVV.

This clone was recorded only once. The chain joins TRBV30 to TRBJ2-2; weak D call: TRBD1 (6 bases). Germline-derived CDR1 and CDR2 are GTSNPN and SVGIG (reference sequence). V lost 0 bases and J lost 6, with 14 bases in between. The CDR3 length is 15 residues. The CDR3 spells CAWSVQGGRAGELFF. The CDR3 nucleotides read TGTGCCTGGAGTGTACAAGGGGGACGGGCCGGGGAGCTGTTTTTT.

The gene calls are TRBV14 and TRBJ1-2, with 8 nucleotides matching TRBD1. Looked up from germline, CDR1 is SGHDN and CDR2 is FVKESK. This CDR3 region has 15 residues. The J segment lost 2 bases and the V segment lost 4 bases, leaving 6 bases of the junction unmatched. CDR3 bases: TGTGCCAGCAGCCGTGCCGGACAGGGAAACTATGGCTACACCTTC. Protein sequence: CASSRAGQGNYGYTF.

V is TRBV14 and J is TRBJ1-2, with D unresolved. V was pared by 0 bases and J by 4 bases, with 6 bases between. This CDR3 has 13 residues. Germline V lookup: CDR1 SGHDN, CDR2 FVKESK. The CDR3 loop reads CASSQEALYGYTF. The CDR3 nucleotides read TGTGCCAGCAGCCAAGAAGCACTCTATGGCTACACCTTC.

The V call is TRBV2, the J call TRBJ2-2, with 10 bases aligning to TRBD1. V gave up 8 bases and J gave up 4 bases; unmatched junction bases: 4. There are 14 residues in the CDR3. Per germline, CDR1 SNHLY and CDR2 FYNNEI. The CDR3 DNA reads TGTGCCAGCTGGGGACAGGGGACCACCGGGGAGCTGTTTTTT. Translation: CASWGQGTTGELFF.

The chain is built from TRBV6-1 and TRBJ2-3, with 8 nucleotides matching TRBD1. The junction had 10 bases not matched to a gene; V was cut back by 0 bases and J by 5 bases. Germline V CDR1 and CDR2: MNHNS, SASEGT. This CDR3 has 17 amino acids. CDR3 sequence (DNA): TGTGCCAGCAGTGAAGCGCTTGTTGGGACAGGAGTAGATACGCAGTATTTT. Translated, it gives CASSEALVGTGVDTQYF.

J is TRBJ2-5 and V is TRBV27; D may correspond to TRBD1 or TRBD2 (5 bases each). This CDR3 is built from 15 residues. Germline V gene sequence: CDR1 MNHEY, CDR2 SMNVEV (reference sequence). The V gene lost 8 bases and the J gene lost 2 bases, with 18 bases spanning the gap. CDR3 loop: CASATGRSLQETQYF. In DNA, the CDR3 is TGTGCCAGCGCAACGGGACGAAGCCTTCAAGAGACCCAGTACTTC.

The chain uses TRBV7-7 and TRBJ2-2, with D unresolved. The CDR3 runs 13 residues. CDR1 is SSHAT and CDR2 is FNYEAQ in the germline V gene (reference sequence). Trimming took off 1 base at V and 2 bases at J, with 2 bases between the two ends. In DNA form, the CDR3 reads TGTGCCAGCAGCTTAGGAAACACCGGGGAGCTGTTTTTT. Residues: CASSLGNTGELFF.

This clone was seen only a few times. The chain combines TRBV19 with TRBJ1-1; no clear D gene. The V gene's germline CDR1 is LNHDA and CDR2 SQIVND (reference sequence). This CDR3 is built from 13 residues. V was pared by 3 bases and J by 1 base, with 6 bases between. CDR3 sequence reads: CASSIVQNTEAFF. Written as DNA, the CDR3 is TGTGCCAGTAGTATTGTTCAGAACACTGAAGCTTTCTTT. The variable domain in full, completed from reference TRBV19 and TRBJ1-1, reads DGGITQSPKYLFRKEGQNVTLSCEQNLNHDAMYWYRQDPGQGLRLIYYSQIVNDFQKGDIAEGYSVSREKKESFPLTVTSAQKNPTAFYLCASSIVQNTEAFFGQGTRLTVV.

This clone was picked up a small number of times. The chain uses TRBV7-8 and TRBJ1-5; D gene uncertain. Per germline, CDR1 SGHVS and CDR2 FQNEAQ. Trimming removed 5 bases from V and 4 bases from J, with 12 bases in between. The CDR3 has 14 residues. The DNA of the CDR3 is TGTGCCAGCAGCCTTCGGATCGGGAATCAGCCCCAGCATTTT. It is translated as CASSLRIGNQPQHF.